The 10 T cell receptor beta chains below come from one sample, sequenced in a study of blood T cell repertoires in COVID-19. Clones were read by immunoSEQ multiplex PCR, and TCRdb kept only the in-frame ones, dropping some. The table lists around 310,000 clones, around 87% of them singletons. Material for sequencing was peripheral blood. Every receptor here comes from a woman aged 40 to 49 with COVID-19, enrolled during active disease.

This chain connects TRBV7-2 to TRBJ2-7; D uncertain. The CDR3 is 12 amino acids. Trimming took 3 bases from V and 2 from J, leaving 5 bases between them. The germline V gene has CDR1 SGHTA and CDR2 FQGNSA. Here the CDR3 reads CASSFSTYEQYF. The CDR3 region has the DNA TGTGCCAGCAGCTTTTCCACCTACGAGCAGTACTTC.

In this sample, this clone turned up a few times. The chain employs TRBV9 and TRBJ1-2, with D possibly matching TRBD1 (6 bases). The CDR3 loop spans 14 amino acids. Germline CDR1 reads SGDLS; CDR2 reads YYNGEE. Trimming took 1 base from V and 2 from J, leaving 9 bases between them. The chain's CDR3 is CASSVSGQNYGYTF. The DNA for the CDR3 is TGTGCCAGCAGCGTAAGTGGACAGAACTATGGCTACACCTTC.

The CDR3 bases are TGTGCCAGTAGTTCACCACAGGGGAACTATGGCTACACCTTC. Protein product: CASSSPQGNYGYTF. This chain links TRBV19 with TRBJ1-2; 7 bases agree with TRBD1. Germline trimming cut 5 bases from V and 2 bases from J; bases unmatched to any gene: 5. This CDR3 region has 14 residues. Germline V gene data show CDR1 as LNHDA and CDR2 as SQIVND (reference sequence).

The sample holds one count of this clone. The rearrangement links TRBV5-1 to TRBJ1-1; a weak D match, TRBD1 (6 bases). The CDR3 consists of 14 residues. CDR1 SGHRS and CDR2 YFSETQ come from the germline V gene. The V end was cut by 0 bases, the J end by 6 bases, with 12 bases between. The CDR3 sequence is CASSLEQGTPEAFF. For the CDR3, the DNA is TGCGCCAGCAGCTTGGAACAGGGAACCCCTGAAGCTTTCTTT.

V gene TRBV28 combines with J gene TRBJ1-6; 10 positions match TRBD1. CDR3 length: 15 residues. The germline V gene encodes CDR1 MDHEN and CDR2 SYDVKM. J lost 7 bases, V lost 6 bases, and 6 bases had no gene match. The CDR3 region is CASSARQGANSPLHF. Written as DNA, the CDR3 is TGTGCCAGCAGCGCTAGACAGGGGGCGAATTCACCCCTCCACTTT.

The chain is built from TRBV7-2 and TRBJ2-6, with 9 bases fitting TRBD1. This CDR3 contains 16 residues. The junction had 8 bases not matched to a gene; V was cut back by 7 bases and J by 4 bases. CDR1 and CDR2 (germline): SGHTA, FQGNSA. The CDR3 coding sequence is TGTGCCAGCAAAGCCGGGACAGGGAAGGGGGCCAACGTCCTGACTTTC. It translates to CASKAGTGKGANVLTF. Combining the CDR3 with reference TRBV7-2 and TRBJ2-6 gives the whole variable domain GAGVSQSPSNKVTEKGKDVELRCDPISGHTALYWYRQSLGQGLEFLIYFQGNSAPDKSGLPSDRFSAERTGGSVSTLTIQRTQQEDSAVYLCASKAGTGKGANVLTFGAGSRLTVL.

The chain recombines TRBV7-9 with TRBJ2-5; TRBD1 is a possible D gene (5 bases). This CDR3 has 16 residues. From germline, CDR1 is SEHNR and CDR2 FQNEAQ (reference sequence). The V end was cut by 5 bases, the J end by 2 bases, with 18 bases between. The CDR3 nucleotides read TGTGCCAGCAGCCCCCGACAGCGCTATTCGCAAGAGACCCAGTACTTC. Its protein product is CASSPRQRYSQETQYF.

This clone showed up just a few times. The V gene is TRBV10-1, the J gene TRBJ1-4; possibly TRBD1 for D (6 bases). V was pared by 8 bases and J by 4 bases, with 14 bases between. This CDR3 contains 14 residues. The germline V gene encodes CDR1 WNHNN and CDR2 SYGVQD (reference sequence). CDR3 sequence reads: CASPGGYINEKLFF. The DNA of the CDR3 is TGCGCCAGCCCTGGGGGCTATATTAATGAAAAACTGTTTTTT.

This chain links TRBV5-6 with TRBJ1-5, with TRBD1 as a possible D gene (6 bases). This CDR3 contains 13 residues. Germline lookup yields CDR1 SGHDT and CDR2 YYEEEE. The V gene lost 1 base and the J gene lost 8 bases, with 10 bases spanning the gap. The CDR3 DNA reads as TGTGCCAGCAGCTTGTCTGAGGGGGAGCCCCAGCATTTT. Its protein product is CASSLSEGEPQHF.

The CDR3 DNA is TGTGCCAGTAACTATGGGCCGGGAGAAGGGTCTGAGCAGTTCTTC. Protein sequence: CASNYGPGEGSEQFF. The rearrangement uses TRBV19 and TRBJ2-1; maybe TRBD2 (6 bases). Trimming removed 7 bases at V and 9 bases at J, with 22 bases between. This CDR3 comprises 15 residues. CDR1 and CDR2 (germline): LNHDA, SQIVND (reference sequence).